This entry describes one T cell receptor (beta chain). Its antigen is not identified. Replicate PCRs run on sorted subsets employed 200 ng DNA, approximately 30,000 T cell genomes. The protocol was immunoSEQ multiplex PCR, while the TCRdb copy is restricted to in-frame clones and leaves out a portion. This sample yields about 2.1 million clones, of which roughly 93% are seen a single time; about 1.6% belongs to the top ten. This specimen belongs to a study of shared clonotypes between healthy human individuals. Study results and limitations: Relative to clonotypes present in all four donors, those not shared had lower generation probabilities. Estimated richness was generally greater in naive than memory subsets.

Positively selected for CCR7, the CD45RO-negative cells used as naive CD8 cells excluded terminally differentiated effector memory CD45RA+ cells. The germline V gene has CDR1 SQVTM and CDR2 ANQGSEA. V lost 2 bases and J lost 6; bases outside the gene matches: 5. The CDR3 consists of 13 residues. The V gene is TRBV29-1, the J gene TRBJ2-7, with TRBD1 matching over 9 bases. The specimen was naive CD8+ T cells from PBMCs. The clonotype originates from a man younger than 35 in good health. Some clones in this sample may be carry-over from other donors' samples. CDR3 region: CSVETGQGPEQYF. Written as DNA, the CDR3 is TGCAGCGTTGAAACGGGACAGGGTCCCGAGCAGTACTTC.